Sequencing of this TCR beta chain was carried out in a study of T cell changes during pregnancy in multiple sclerosis. On this clone itself: One end of the junction varies from germline; a read error may be responsible.

The data were produced by immunoSEQ multiplex PCR, yet TCRdb's version contains in-frame clones alone and is incomplete. The top ten hold roughly 15% of the sample, which has 4,800 or so clones, roughly 80% seen once. Source: CD8+ T cells from peripheral blood mononuclear cells, taken in the second trimester of pregnancy. The clonotype comes from a female donor in good health, enrolled as a control in a pregnancy study.

CDR3: CASSVTPATNEKLFF. The CDR3 nucleotides are TGTGCTAGCAGCGTGACTCCCGCAACTAATGAAAAACTGTTTTTT. The chain employs TRBV7-7 and TRBJ1-4; D gene uncertain. This CDR3 has 15 residues. CDR1 and CDR2 (germline): SSHAT, FNYEAQ (reference sequence).